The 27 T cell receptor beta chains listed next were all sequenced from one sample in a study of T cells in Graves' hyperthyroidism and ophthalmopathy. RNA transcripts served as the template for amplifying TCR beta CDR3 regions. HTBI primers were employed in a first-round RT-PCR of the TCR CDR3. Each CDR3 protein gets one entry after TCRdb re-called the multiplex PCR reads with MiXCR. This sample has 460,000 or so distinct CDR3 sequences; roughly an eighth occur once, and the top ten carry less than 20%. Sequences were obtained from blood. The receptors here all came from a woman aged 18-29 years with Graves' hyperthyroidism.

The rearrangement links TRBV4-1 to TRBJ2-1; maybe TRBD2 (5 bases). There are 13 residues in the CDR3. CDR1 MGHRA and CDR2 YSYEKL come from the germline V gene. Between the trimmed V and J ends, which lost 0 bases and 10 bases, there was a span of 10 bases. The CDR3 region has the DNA TGCGCCAGCAGCCAAGATCAAGGAGGCGAGCAGTTCTTC. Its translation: CASSQDQGGEQFF.

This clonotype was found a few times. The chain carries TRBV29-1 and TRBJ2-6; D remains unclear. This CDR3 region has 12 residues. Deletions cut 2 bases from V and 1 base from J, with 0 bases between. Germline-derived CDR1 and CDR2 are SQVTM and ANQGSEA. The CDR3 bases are TGCAGCGTTGAATCTGGGGCCAACGTCCTGACTTTC. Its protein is CSVESGANVLTF.

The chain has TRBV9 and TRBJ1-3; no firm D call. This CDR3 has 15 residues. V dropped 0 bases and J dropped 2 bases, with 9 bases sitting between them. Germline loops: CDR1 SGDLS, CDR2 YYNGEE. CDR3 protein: CASSVEADPGNTIYF. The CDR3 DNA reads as TGTGCCAGCAGCGTAGAGGCAGACCCTGGAAACACCATATATTTT.

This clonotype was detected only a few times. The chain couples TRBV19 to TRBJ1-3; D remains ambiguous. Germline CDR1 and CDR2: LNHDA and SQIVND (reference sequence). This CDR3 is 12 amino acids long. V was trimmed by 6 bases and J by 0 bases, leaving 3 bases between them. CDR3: CASRFSGNTIYF. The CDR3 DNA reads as TGTGCCAGTAGGTTCTCTGGAAACACCATATATTTT. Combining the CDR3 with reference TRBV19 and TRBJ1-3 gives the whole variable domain DGGITQSPKYLFRKEGQNVTLSCEQNLNHDAMYWYRQDPGQGLRLIYYSQIVNDFQKGDIAEGYSVSREKKESFPLTVTSAQKNPTAFYLCASRFSGNTIYFGEGSWLTVV.

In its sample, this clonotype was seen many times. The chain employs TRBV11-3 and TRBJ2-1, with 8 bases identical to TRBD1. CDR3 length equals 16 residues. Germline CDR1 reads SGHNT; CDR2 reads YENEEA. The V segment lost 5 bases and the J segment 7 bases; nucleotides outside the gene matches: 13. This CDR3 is CASSPRQGAAKNEQFF. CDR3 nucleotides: TGTGCCAGCAGCCCTCGGCAGGGGGCGGCCAAAAATGAGCAGTTCTTC. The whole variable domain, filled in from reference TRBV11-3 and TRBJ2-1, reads EAGVVQSPRYKIIEKKQPVAFWCNPISGHNTLYWYLQNLGQGPELLIRYENEEAVDDSQLPKDRFSAERLKGVDSTLKIQPAELGDSAVYLCASSPRQGAAKNEQFFGPGTRLTVL.

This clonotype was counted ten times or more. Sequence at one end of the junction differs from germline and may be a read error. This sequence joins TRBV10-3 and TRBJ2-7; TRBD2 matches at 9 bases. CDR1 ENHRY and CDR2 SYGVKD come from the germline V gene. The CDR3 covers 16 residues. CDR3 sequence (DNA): TGTGCCATCAGTGAGTCTGGCGGGAGGGCCTCCTCCGAGCAGTACTTC. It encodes CAISESGGRASSEQYF.

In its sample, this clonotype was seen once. The CDR3 coding sequence is TGTGCCATCAGTGAGTCGTCCGTGGAGACCCAGTACTTC. Translated: CAISESSVETQYF. The chain recombines TRBV10-3 with TRBJ2-5, with unresolved D. CDR3 length equals 13 residues. Germline V lookup: CDR1 ENHRY, CDR2 SYGVKD. V was clipped by 0 bases and J by 5 bases, with 7 bases between them.

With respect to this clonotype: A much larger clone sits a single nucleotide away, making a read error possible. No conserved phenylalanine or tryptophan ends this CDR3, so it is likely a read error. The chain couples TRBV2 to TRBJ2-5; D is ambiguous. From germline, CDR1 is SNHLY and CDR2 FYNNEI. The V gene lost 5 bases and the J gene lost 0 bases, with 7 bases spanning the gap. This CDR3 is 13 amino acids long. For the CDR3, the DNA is TGTGCCAGCAGTTACACGTACCAAGAGACCCAGTACCTC. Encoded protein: CASSYTYQETQYL.

The CDR3 DNA reads as TGTGCCACCTCACAGGGGACCATATATGGCTACACCTTC. Amino acids: CATSQGTIYGYTF. The J gene is TRBJ1-2, the V gene TRBV19, with TRBD1 matching over 7 bases. The germline gives CDR1 LNHDA, CDR2 SQIVND (reference sequence). Trimming at V came to 10 bases and at J to 5 bases, leaving 10 bases not matched to a gene. The CDR3 is 13 residues long.

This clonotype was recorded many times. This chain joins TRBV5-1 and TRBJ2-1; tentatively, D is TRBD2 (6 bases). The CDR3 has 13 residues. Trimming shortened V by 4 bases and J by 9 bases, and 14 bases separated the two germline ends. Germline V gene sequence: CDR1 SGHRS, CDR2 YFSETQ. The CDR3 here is CASSERASGEQFF. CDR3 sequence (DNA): TGCGCCAGCAGCGAGCGGGCGTCCGGTGAGCAGTTCTTC.

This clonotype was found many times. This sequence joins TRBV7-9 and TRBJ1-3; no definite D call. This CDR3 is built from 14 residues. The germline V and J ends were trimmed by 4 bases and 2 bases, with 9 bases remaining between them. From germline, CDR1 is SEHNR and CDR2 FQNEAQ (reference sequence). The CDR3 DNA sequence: TGTGCCAGCAGCTGGGTGGTCGCTGGAAACACCATATATTTT. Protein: CASSWVVAGNTIYF.

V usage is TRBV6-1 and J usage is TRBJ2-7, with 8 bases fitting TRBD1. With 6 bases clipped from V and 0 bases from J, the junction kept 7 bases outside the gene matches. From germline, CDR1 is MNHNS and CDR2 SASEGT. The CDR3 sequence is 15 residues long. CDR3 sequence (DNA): TGTGCCAGCAGCCTGACAGGGGATCCCTCCTACGAGCAGTACGTC. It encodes CASSLTGDPSYEQYV.

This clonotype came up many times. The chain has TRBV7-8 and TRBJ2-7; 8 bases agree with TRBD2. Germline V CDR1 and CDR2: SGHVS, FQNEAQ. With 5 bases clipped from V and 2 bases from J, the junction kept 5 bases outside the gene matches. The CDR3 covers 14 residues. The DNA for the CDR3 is TGTGCCAGCAGCCCCACTAGCGGAACCTACGAGCAGTACTTC. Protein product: CASSPTSGTYEQYF.

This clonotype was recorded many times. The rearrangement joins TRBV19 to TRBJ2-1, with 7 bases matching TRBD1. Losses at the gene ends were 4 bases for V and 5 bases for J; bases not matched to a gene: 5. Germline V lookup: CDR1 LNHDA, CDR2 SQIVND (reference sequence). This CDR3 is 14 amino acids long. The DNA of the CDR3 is TGTGCCAGTAGTAGCAAGGGACAGAACAATGAGCAGTTCTTC. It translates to CASSSKGQNNEQFF.

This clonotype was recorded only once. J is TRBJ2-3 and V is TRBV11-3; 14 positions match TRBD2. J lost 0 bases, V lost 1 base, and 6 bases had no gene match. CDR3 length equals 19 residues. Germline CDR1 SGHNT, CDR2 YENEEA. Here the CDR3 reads CASSLGTSGRPLSTDTQYF. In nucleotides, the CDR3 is TGTGCCAGCAGCTTAGGGACTAGCGGGAGGCCTCTGAGCACAGATACGCAGTATTTT. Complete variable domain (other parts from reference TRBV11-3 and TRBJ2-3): EAGVVQSPRYKIIEKKQPVAFWCNPISGHNTLYWYLQNLGQGPELLIRYENEEAVDDSQLPKDRFSAERLKGVDSTLKIQPAELGDSAVYLCASSLGTSGRPLSTDTQYFGPGTRLTVL.

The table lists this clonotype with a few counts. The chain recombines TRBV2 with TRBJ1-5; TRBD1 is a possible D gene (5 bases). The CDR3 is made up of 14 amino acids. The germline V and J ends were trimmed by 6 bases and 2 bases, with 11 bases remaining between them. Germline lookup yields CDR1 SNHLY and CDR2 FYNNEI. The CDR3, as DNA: TGTGCCAGCAGGATCCTACAGGGCAATCAGCCCCAGCATTTT. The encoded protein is CASRILQGNQPQHF.

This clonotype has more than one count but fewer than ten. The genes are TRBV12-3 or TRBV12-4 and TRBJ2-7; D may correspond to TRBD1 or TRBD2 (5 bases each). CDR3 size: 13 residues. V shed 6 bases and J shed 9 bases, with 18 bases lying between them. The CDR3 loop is CASSPSARGVQYV. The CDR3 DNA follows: TGTGCCAGCAGCCCGTCGGCCAGAGGGGTGCAGTACGTC.

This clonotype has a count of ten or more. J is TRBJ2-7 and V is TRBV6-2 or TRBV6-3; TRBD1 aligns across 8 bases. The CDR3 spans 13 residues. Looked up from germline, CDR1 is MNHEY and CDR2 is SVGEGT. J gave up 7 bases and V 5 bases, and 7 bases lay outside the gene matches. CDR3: CASSTLRGLEQYV. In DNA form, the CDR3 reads TGTGCCAGCAGTACCCTCAGGGGGCTAGAGCAGTACGTC.

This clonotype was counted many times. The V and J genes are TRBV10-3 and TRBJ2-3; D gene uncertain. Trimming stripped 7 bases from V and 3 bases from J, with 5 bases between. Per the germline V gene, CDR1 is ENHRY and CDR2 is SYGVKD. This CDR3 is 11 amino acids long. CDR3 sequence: CAIKITDTQYF. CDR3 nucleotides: TGTGCCATCAAAATAACAGATACGCAGTATTTT.

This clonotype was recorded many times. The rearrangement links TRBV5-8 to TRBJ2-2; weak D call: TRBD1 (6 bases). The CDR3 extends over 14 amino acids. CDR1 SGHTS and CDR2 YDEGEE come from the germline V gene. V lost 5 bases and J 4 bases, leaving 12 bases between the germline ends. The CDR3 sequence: CASRNTGTTGELFF. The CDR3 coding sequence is TGTGCCAGCAGGAATACAGGGACCACCGGGGAGCTGTTTTTT.

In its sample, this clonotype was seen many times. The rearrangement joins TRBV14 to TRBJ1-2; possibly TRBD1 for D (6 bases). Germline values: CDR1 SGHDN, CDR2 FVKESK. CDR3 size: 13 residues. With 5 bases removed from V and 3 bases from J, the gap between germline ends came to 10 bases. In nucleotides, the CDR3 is TGTGCCAGCAGCACAGGGTTGGACTATGGCTACACCTTC. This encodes CASSTGLDYGYTF. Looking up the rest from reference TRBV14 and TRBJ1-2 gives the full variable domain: EAGVTQFPSHSVIEKGQTVTLRCDPISGHDNLYWYRRVMGKEIKFLLHFVKESKQDESGMPNNRFLAERTGGTYSTLKVQPAELEDSGVYFCASSTGLDYGYTFGSGTRLTVV.

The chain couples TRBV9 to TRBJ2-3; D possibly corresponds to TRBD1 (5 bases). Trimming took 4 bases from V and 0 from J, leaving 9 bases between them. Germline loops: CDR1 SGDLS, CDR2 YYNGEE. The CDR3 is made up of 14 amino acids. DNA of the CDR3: TGTGCCAGCAGCCACCAGGGTAGCACAGATACGCAGTATTTT. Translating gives CASSHQGSTDTQYF.

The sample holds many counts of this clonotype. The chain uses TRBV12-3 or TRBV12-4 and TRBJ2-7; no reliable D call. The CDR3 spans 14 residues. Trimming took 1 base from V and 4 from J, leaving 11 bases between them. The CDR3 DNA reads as TGTGCCAGCAGTTTAGGGCAGGAGATATACGAGCAGTACGTC. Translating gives CASSLGQEIYEQYV.

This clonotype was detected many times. CDR3 protein: CASSGREGYEQYF. Written as DNA, the CDR3 is TGTGCCAGCAGCGGACGGGAGGGCTACGAGCAGTACTTC. This chain uses TRBV7-9 with TRBJ2-7, with 8 bases aligning to TRBD2. The CDR3 is 13 amino acids. The germline V gene has CDR1 SEHNR and CDR2 FQNEAQ (reference sequence). J gave up 3 bases and V 5 bases, and 3 bases lay outside the gene matches.

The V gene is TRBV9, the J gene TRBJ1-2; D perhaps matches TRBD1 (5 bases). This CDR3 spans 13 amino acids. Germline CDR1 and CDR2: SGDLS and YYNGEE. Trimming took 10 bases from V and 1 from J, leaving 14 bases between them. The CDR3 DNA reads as TGTGCCTCGAATTATCAGGGTAACTATGGCTACACCTTC. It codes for CASNYQGNYGYTF.

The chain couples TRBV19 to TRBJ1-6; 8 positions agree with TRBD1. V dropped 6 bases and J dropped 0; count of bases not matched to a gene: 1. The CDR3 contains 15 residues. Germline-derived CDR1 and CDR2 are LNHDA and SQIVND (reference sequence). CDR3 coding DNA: TGTGCCAGTAGCGGACAGGGCTCCTATAATTCACCCCTCCACTTT. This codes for CASSGQGSYNSPLHF.

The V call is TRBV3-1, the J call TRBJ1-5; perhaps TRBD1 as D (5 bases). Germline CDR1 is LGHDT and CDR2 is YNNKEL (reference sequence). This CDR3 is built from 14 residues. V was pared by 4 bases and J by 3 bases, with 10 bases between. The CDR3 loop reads CASSRDVVNQPQHF. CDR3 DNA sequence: TGTGCCAGCAGCCGGGACGTGGTCAATCAGCCCCAGCATTTT.